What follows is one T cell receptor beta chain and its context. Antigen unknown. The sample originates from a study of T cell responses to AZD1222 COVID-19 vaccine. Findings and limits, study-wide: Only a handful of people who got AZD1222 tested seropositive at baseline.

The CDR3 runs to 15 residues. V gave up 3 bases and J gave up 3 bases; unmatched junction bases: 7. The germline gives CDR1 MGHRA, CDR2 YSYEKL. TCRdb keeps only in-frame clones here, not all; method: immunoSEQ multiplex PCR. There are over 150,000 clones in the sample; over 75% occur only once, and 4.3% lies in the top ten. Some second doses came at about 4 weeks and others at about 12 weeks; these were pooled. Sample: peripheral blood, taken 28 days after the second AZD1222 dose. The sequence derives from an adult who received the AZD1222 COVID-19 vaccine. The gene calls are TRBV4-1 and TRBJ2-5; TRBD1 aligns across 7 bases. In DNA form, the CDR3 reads TGCGCCAGCAGCCAGACAGGGCTTTCCGAAGAGACCCAGTACTTC. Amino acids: CASSQTGLSEETQYF.